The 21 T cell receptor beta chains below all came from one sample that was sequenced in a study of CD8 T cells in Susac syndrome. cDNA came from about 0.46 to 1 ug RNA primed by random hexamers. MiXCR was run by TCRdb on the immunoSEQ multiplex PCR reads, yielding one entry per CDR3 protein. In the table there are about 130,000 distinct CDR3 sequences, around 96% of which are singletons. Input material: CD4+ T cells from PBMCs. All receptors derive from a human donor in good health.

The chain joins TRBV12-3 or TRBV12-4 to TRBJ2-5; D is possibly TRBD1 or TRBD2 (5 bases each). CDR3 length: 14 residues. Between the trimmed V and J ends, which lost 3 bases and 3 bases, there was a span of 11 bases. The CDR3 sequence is CASSFRDPKETQYF. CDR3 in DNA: TGTGCCAGCAGTTTCCGGGACCCCAAAGAGACCCAGTACTTC.

CDR3 in DNA: TGTGCCAGCAGCTCGGACGGGAACACCGGGGAGCTGTTTTTT. Translating gives CASSSDGNTGELFF. The J gene is TRBJ2-2, the V gene TRBV11-2; no definite D call. This CDR3 comprises 14 residues. Trimming took 4 bases from V and 1 from J, leaving 7 bases between them. Germline-derived CDR1 and CDR2 are SGHAT and FQNNGV.

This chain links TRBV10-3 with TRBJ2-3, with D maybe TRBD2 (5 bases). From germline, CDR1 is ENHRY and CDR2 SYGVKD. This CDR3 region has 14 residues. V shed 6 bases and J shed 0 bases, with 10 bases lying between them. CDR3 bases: TGTGCCATCAGCCAGACTACTAGCACAGATACGCAGTATTTT. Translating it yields CAISQTTSTDTQYF.

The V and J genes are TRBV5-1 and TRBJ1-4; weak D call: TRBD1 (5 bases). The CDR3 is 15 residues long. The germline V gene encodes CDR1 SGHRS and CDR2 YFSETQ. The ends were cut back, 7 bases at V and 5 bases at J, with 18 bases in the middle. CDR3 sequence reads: CASRNSGTENEKLFF. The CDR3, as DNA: TGCGCCAGCCGGAACTCCGGGACGGAGAATGAAAAACTGTTTTTT.

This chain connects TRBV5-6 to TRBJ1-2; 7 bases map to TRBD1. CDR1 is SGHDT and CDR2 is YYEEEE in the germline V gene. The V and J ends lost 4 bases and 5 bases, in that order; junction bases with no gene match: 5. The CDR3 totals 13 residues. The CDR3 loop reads CASSPGTEYGYTF. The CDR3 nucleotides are TGTGCCAGCAGCCCCGGGACAGAATATGGCTACACCTTC.

The CDR3 reads CASSYSSGPSYNEQFF. The DNA of the CDR3 is TGTGCCAGCAGTTACTCGAGCGGGCCCTCCTACAATGAGCAGTTCTTC. The rearrangement links TRBV6-6 to TRBJ2-1, with D tentatively TRBD2 (6 bases). V lost 0 bases to trimming and J lost 0 bases, with 9 bases between them. The CDR3 runs 16 residues. Germline CDR1 MNHNY, CDR2 SVGAGI (reference sequence).

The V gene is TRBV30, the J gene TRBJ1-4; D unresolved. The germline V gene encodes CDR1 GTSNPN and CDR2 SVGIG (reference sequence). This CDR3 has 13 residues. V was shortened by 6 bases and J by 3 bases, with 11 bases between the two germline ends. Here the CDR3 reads CACSVWANEKLFF. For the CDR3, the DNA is TGTGCCTGTAGCGTTTGGGCTAATGAAAAACTGTTTTTT.

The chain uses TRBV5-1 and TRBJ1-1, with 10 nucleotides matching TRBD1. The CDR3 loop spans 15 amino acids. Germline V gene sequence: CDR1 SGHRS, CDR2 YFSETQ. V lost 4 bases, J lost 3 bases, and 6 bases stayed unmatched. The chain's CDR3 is CASSPRDRGHTEAFF. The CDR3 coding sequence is TGCGCCAGCAGCCCCCGGGACAGGGGCCACACTGAAGCTTTCTTT.

DNA for the CDR3: TGTGCCAGCAGCCCCCCGAGCCATCTAGCGGGAACCAGCGGCAATGAGCAGTTCTTC. Translating it yields CASSPPSHLAGTSGNEQFF. V and J are TRBV3-1 and TRBJ2-1; 9 bases are shared with TRBD2. The CDR3 sequence is 19 residues long. In germline, CDR1 is LGHDT, CDR2 YNNKEL (reference sequence). The ends lost 4 bases at V and 6 bases at J; junction bases unmatched: 19.

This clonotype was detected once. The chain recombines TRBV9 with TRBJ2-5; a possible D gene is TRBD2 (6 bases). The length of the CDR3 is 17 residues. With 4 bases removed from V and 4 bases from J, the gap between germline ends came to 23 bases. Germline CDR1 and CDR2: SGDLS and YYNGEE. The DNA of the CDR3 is TGTGCCAGCAGCCCGGGGCGTGGGGCAGCGCGGGGAGAGACCCAGTACTTC. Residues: CASSPGRGAARGETQYF. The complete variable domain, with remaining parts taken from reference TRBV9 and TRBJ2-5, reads DSGVTQTPKHLITATGQRVTLRCSPRSGDLSVYWYQQSLDQGLQFLIQYYNGEERAKGNILERFSAQQFPDLHSELNLSSLELGDSALYFCASSPGRGAARGETQYFGPGTRLLVL.

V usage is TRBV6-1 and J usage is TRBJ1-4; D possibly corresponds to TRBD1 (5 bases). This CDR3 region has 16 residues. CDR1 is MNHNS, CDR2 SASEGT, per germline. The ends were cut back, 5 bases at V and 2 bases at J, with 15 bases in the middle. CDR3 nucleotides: TGTGCCAGCAGTCCCGGACGGGGCGTTACTAATGAAAAACTGTTTTTT. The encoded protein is CASSPGRGVTNEKLFF.

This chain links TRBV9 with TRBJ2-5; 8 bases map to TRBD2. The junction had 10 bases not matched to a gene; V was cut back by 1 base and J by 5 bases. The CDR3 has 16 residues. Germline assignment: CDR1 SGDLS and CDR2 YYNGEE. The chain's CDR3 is CASSVRRAAGVETQYF. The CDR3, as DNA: TGTGCCAGCAGCGTAAGGAGGGCAGCGGGAGTGGAGACCCAGTACTTC.

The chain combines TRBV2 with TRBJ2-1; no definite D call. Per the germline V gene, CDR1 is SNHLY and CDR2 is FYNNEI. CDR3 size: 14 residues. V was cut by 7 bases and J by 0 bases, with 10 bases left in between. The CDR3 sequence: CASTRWSSYNEQFF. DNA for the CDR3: TGTGCCAGCACCCGTTGGAGCTCCTACAATGAGCAGTTCTTC. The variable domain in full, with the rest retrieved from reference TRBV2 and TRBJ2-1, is EPEVTQTPSHQVTQMGQEVILRCVPISNHLYFYWYRQILGQKVEFLVSFYNNEISEKSEIFDDQFSVERPDGSNFTLKIRSTKLEDSAMYFCASTRWSSYNEQFFGPGTRLTVL.

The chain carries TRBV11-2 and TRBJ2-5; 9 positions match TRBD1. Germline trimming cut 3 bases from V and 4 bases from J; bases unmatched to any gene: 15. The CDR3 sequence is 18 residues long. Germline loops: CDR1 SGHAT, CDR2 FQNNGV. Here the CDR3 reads CASSFRGPGQGSRETQYF. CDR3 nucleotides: TGTGCCAGCAGCTTTAGGGGACCGGGACAGGGTTCTAGAGAGACCCAGTACTTC.

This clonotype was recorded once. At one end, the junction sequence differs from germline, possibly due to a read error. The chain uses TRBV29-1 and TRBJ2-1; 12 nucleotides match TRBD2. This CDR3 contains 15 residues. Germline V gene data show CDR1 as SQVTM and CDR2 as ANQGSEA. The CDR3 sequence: CGAAGLAGPRNEQFF. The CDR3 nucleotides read TGTGGGGCGGCTGGACTAGCGGGACCCCGCAATGAGCAGTTCTTC.

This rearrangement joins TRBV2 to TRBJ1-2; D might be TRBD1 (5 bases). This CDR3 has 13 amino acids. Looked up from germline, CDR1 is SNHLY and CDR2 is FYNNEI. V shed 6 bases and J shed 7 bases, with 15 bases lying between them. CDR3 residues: CASSPDSVGGYTF. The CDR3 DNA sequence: TGTGCCAGCAGCCCCGACAGCGTCGGTGGCTACACCTTC. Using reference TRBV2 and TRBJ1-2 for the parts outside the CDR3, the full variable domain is EPEVTQTPSHQVTQMGQEVILRCVPISNHLYFYWYRQILGQKVEFLVSFYNNEISEKSEIFDDQFSVERPDGSNFTLKIRSTKLEDSAMYFCASSPDSVGGYTFGSGTRLTVV.

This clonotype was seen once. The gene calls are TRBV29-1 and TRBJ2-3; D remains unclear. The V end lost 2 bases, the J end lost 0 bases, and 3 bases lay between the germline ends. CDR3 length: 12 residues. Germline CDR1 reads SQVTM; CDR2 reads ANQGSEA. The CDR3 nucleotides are TGCAGCGTTGAACACAGCACAGATACGCAGTATTTT. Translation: CSVEHSTDTQYF.

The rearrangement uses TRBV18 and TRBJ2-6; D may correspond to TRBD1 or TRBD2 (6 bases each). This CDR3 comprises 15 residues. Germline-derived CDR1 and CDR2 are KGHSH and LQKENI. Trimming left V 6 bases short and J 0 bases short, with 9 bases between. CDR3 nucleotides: TGTGCCAGCTCGGGGGGCTTCTCTGGGGCCAACGTCCTGACTTTC. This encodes CASSGGFSGANVLTF.

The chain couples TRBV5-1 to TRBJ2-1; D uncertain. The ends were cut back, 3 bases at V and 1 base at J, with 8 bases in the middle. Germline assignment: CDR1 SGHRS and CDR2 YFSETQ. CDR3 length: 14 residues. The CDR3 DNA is TGCGCCAGCAGCTCCGTCGGATCCTACAATGAGCAGTTCTTC. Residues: CASSSVGSYNEQFF.

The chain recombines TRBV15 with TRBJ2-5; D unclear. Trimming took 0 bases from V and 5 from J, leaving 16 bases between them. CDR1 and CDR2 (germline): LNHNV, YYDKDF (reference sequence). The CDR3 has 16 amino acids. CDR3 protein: CATSREESLRTETQYF. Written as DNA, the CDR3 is TGTGCCACCAGCAGAGAGGAAAGCCTCAGGACGGAGACCCAGTACTTC. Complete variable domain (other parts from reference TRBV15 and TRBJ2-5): DAMVIQNPRYQVTQFGKPVTLSCSQTLNHNVMYWYQQKSSQAPKLLFHYYDKDFNNEADTPDNFQSRRPNTSFCFLDIRSPGLGDTAMYLCATSREESLRTETQYFGPGTRLLVL.

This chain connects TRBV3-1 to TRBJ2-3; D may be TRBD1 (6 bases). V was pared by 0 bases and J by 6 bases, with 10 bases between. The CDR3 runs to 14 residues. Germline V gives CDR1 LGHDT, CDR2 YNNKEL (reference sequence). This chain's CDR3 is CASSQDGTRDTQYF. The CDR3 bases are TGTGCCAGCAGCCAAGATGGGACACGGGATACGCAGTATTTT.